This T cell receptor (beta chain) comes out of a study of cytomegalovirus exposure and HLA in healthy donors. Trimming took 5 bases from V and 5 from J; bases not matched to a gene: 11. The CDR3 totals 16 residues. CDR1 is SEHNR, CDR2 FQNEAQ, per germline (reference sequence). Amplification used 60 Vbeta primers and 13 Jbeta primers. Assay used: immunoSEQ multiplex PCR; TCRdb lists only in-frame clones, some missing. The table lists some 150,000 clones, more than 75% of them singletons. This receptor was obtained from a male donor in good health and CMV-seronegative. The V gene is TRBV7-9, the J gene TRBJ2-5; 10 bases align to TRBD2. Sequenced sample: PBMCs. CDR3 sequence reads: CASSPPAGGPGETQYF. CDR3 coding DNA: TGTGCCAGCAGCCCACCAGCGGGGGGGCCGGGGGAGACCCAGTACTTC.